A single sample is the source of the 28 T cell receptor beta chains below, sequenced in a study of technical replicates of blood from several donors. Sequenced by immunoSEQ multiplex PCR; TCRdb stores in-frame clones only, minus some. Of 91,000 or so clones listed, 95% are singletons. The specimen sequenced was T cells isolated from PBMCs. These receptor sequences come from a human donor in good health.

The V call is TRBV7-8, the J call TRBJ2-5, with TRBD1 matching over 9 bases. V gave up 4 bases and J gave up 5 bases; unmatched junction bases: 11. Germline lookup yields CDR1 SGHVS and CDR2 FQNEAQ. CDR3 length equals 16 residues. CDR3 bases: TGTGCCAGCAGCTGGACTCGACAGGGGGGTAGGGAGACCCAGTACTTC. Protein sequence: CASSWTRQGGRETQYF. Looking up the rest from reference TRBV7-8 and TRBJ2-5 gives the full variable domain: GAGVSQSPRYKVAKRGQDVALRCDPISGHVSLFWYQQALGQGPEFLTYFQNEAQLDKSGLPSDRFFAERPEGSVSTLKIQRTQQEDSAVYLCASSWTRQGGRETQYFGPGTRLLVL.

The chain combines TRBV7-9 with TRBJ2-1; 13 bases align to TRBD2. The ends lost 4 bases at V and 6 bases at J; junction bases unmatched: 6. The CDR3 is 16 residues long. Germline assignment: CDR1 SEHNR and CDR2 FQNEAQ (reference sequence). Here the CDR3 DNA reads TGTGCCAGCAGCTCCCTAACTAGCGGGAGGGGCAATGAGCAGTTCTTC. Translating gives CASSSLTSGRGNEQFF.

The CDR3 loop reads CASSQEIYLGASRSYEQYF. The CDR3 bases are TGCGCCAGCAGCCAAGAGATATACCTGGGGGCTAGCCGATCCTACGAGCAGTACTTC. This chain links TRBV4-1 with TRBJ2-7, with D perhaps TRBD1 (6 bases). Germline CDR1 and CDR2: MGHRA and YSYEKL. Trimming shortened V by 0 bases and J by 1 base, and 22 bases separated the two germline ends. The CDR3 is 19 residues long.

This sequence joins TRBV5-1 and TRBJ2-5; a weak D match, TRBD2 (5 bases). From germline, CDR1 is SGHRS and CDR2 YFSETQ. The V end lost 4 bases, the J end lost 4 bases, and 32 bases lay between the germline ends. This CDR3 region has 20 residues. CDR3 region: CASSAPAGTSNKEIGETQYF. CDR3 bases: TGCGCCAGCAGCGCACCGGCGGGTACCTCGAACAAGGAGATAGGAGAGACCCAGTACTTC.

This clone occurred once. J is TRBJ2-3 and V is TRBV2, with 11 nucleotides matching TRBD2. This CDR3 is built from 16 residues. V shed 6 bases, J shed 2 bases, and the junction held 7 bases outside the gene matches. The germline gives CDR1 SNHLY, CDR2 FYNNEI. CDR3: CASSRGLAGNTDTQYF. The CDR3 DNA sequence: TGTGCCAGCAGCCGAGGACTAGCGGGCAACACAGATACGCAGTATTTT.

The rearrangement links TRBV6-5 to TRBJ2-5; 8 nucleotides line up with TRBD1. Germline trimming cut 2 bases from V and 4 bases from J; bases unmatched to any gene: 6. The germline V gene encodes CDR1 MNHEY and CDR2 SVGAGI. This CDR3 is 15 amino acids long. CDR3 loop: CASSYAGGRAETQYF. The CDR3 DNA is TGTGCCAGCAGTTACGCAGGGGGCCGGGCAGAGACCCAGTACTTC.

The DNA of the CDR3 is TGTGCCACCAGCAAGCCGGGACAGGGGCTTGTCGAGCAGTACTTC. It encodes CATSKPGQGLVEQYF. V gene TRBV15 combines with J gene TRBJ2-7; 10 bases align to TRBD1. CDR1 is LNHNV and CDR2 is YYDKDF in the germline V gene (reference sequence). J gave up 6 bases and V 4 bases, and 9 bases lay outside the gene matches. This CDR3 comprises 15 residues.

J is TRBJ2-1 and V is TRBV5-1; TRBD2 matches at 8 bases. V trimming: 7 bases; J trimming: 3 bases; junction bases outside the gene matches: 9. CDR1 and CDR2 from the germline V gene are SGHRS and YFSETQ. The CDR3 length is 15 residues. CDR3 coding DNA: TGCGCCAGCGGATCATCCACTAGCGGCTACAATGAGCAGTTCTTC. It specifies CASGSSTSGYNEQFF.

The genes are TRBV4-1 and TRBJ1-1; D may be TRBD1 (5 bases). V lost 6 bases and J lost 5, with 16 bases in between. The V gene's germline CDR1 is MGHRA and CDR2 YSYEKL. This CDR3 comprises 14 residues. The CDR3 nucleotides are TGCGCCAGCAGGGTATTCGGGGGAAAAACTGAAGCTTTCTTT. It is translated as CASRVFGGKTEAFF.

The CDR3 reads CASSMDRGLRSETEAFF. In DNA form, the CDR3 reads TGTGCCAGTAGTATGGACAGGGGGCTAAGGTCGGAGACTGAAGCTTTCTTT. V usage is TRBV19 and J usage is TRBJ1-1, with 11 bases aligning to TRBD1. The CDR3 covers 17 residues. Per the germline V gene, CDR1 is LNHDA and CDR2 is SQIVND (reference sequence). The ends lost 3 bases at V and 5 bases at J; junction bases unmatched: 11.

This sequence joins TRBV11-3 and TRBJ2-1, with D possibly matching TRBD2 (6 bases). Trimming pared 6 bases from V and 0 bases from J, leaving 18 bases between. The CDR3 has 17 residues. Germline V gene sequence: CDR1 SGHNT, CDR2 YENEEA. The CDR3 region is CASRIIGGKSSYNEQFF. The CDR3 DNA sequence: TGTGCCAGCAGGATAATAGGCGGGAAGAGCTCCTACAATGAGCAGTTCTTC.

Written as DNA, the CDR3 is TGTGCCAGCAGCGCGCCGACTAGCGGTCTCACAGATACGCAGTATTTT. Its translation is CASSAPTSGLTDTQYF. J is TRBJ2-3 and V is TRBV9; 9 nucleotides line up with TRBD2. The V and J ends lost 3 bases and 2 bases, in that order; junction bases with no gene match: 7. The CDR3 is 16 residues long. The germline V gene has CDR1 SGDLS and CDR2 YYNGEE.

The chain has TRBV4-1 and TRBJ2-7; 9 bases map to TRBD1. V lost 0 bases to trimming and J lost 5 bases; unmatched junction nucleotides: 5. Germline assignment: CDR1 MGHRA and CDR2 YSYEKL. The CDR3 has 15 residues. CDR3 region: CASSQDGQGYDEQYF. CDR3 in DNA: TGCGCCAGCAGCCAAGATGGACAGGGGTACGACGAGCAGTACTTC.

The V gene is TRBV4-2, the J gene TRBJ1-1, with TRBD1 as a possible D gene (6 bases). Germline V gene data show CDR1 as LGHNA and CDR2 as YNFKEQ. V lost 5 bases and J 1 base, leaving 11 bases between the germline ends. The CDR3 runs to 14 residues. As DNA, the CDR3 is TGTGCCAGCAGCTATGGACAGCAGAACACTGAAGCTTTCTTT. This encodes CASSYGQQNTEAFF.

The rearrangement links TRBV20-1 to TRBJ2-7; a possible D gene is TRBD1 (5 bases). Germline lookup yields CDR1 DFQATT and CDR2 SNEGSKA (reference sequence). The CDR3 sequence is 11 residues long. Between the trimmed V and J ends, which lost 3 bases and 6 bases, there was a span of 9 bases. CDR3 protein: CSARDDSEQYF. CDR3 nucleotides: TGCAGTGCTAGGGATGACAGCGAGCAGTACTTC.

The chain joins TRBV9 to TRBJ1-6, with D tentatively TRBD1 (5 bases). The CDR3 consists of 17 residues. Germline values: CDR1 SGDLS, CDR2 YYNGEE. Trimming removed 3 bases from V and 0 bases from J, with 13 bases in between. The CDR3 is CASSEDSINSYNSPLHF. Here the CDR3 DNA reads TGTGCCAGCAGCGAAGACAGTATTAACTCCTATAATTCACCCCTCCACTTT.

The J gene is TRBJ2-5, the V gene TRBV30, with D perhaps TRBD2 (6 bases). Germline V gene lookup returns CDR1 GTSNPN and CDR2 SVGIG (reference sequence). Trimming removed 3 bases from V and 1 base from J, with 9 bases in between. This CDR3 contains 13 residues. CDR3 amino acids: CAWRPRGQETQYF. CDR3 bases: TGTGCCTGGAGGCCGCGGGGCCAAGAGACCCAGTACTTC.

The chain uses TRBV6-5 and TRBJ2-1; the D is unclear. CDR1 is MNHEY, CDR2 SVGAGI, per germline. The CDR3 runs to 15 residues. Between the trimmed V and J ends, which lost 0 bases and 8 bases, there was a span of 14 bases. The CDR3: CASSYSPGRWDEQFF. CDR3 nucleotide sequence: TGTGCCAGCAGTTACTCGCCTGGGCGTTGGGATGAGCAGTTCTTC.

The chain couples TRBV5-1 to TRBJ1-1, with D possibly matching TRBD1 (5 bases). V lost 0 bases and J lost 1, with 7 bases in between. The CDR3 runs 14 residues. CDR1 and CDR2 from the germline V gene are SGHRS and YFSETQ. In nucleotides, the CDR3 is TGCGCCAGCAGCTTGGAGGGGAAGAACACTGAAGCTTTCTTT. It specifies CASSLEGKNTEAFF.

The chain recombines TRBV5-8 with TRBJ1-2; no firm D call. CDR1 SGHTS and CDR2 YDEGEE come from the germline V gene. This CDR3 contains 13 residues. V lost 0 bases, J lost 8 bases, and 11 bases lay in between. The CDR3 sequence is CASSLAPLSGYTF. CDR3 sequence (DNA): TGTGCCAGCAGCTTGGCCCCACTATCCGGCTACACCTTC.

The chain uses TRBV29-1 and TRBJ1-2; D is possibly TRBD1 (6 bases). The V gene lost 5 bases and the J gene lost 3 bases, with 16 bases spanning the gap. Germline CDR1 is SQVTM and CDR2 is ANQGSEA. The CDR3 is made up of 14 amino acids. The CDR3 protein is CSVCRDNLDYGYTF. The CDR3 bases are TGCAGCGTTTGCCGGGACAACCTGGACTATGGCTACACCTTC.

CDR3 in amino acids: CASSLRFRLGRNQPQHF. CDR3 in DNA: TGTGCCAGCAGTTTAAGGTTTCGGCTGGGCCGCAATCAGCCCCAGCATTTT. The chain combines TRBV28 with TRBJ1-5; D is undetermined. The CDR3 length is 17 residues. V lost 2 bases to trimming and J lost 2 bases, with 16 bases between them. In germline, CDR1 is MDHEN, CDR2 SYDVKM.

The rearrangement links TRBV10-2 to TRBJ2-3; 11 nucleotides align to TRBD2. There are 14 residues in the CDR3. Germline V CDR1 and CDR2: WSHSY, SAAADI. The ends lost 7 bases at V and 4 bases at J; junction bases unmatched: 4. The DNA for the CDR3 is TGCGCCAGCACCCTAGCGGGGGGTTCAGATACGCAGTATTTT. Amino acids: CASTLAGGSDTQYF.

The rearrangement links TRBV7-6 to TRBJ2-7, with a tentative D call TRBD1 (5 bases). Germline lookup yields CDR1 SGHVS and CDR2 FNYEAQ. CDR3 size: 15 residues. The V end lost 2 bases, the J end lost 0 bases, and 11 bases lay between the germline ends. The CDR3 reads CASSLMGHHSYEQYF. The CDR3 bases are TGTGCCAGCAGCTTAATGGGGCACCACTCCTACGAGCAGTACTTC.

This chain links TRBV6-1 with TRBJ2-2; TRBD1 matches at 10 bases. Germline lookup yields CDR1 MNHNS and CDR2 SASEGT. CDR3 length: 17 amino acids. The V segment lost 4 bases and the J segment 6 bases; nucleotides outside the gene matches: 11. Here the CDR3 DNA reads TGTGCCAGCAGTGGGGACAGGGGCGGTTTCAGGTCCGGGGAGCTGTTTTTT. Amino acid sequence: CASSGDRGGFRSGELFF.

The chain recombines TRBV7-2 with TRBJ2-5; 8 bases fit TRBD1. Germline CDR1 SGHTA, CDR2 FQGNSA. This CDR3 spans 15 amino acids. V was pared by 4 bases and J by 4 bases, with 8 bases of the junction left unmatched. The CDR3 nucleotides read TGTGCCAGCAGCTCCGGCAGGGGGCGCTTAGAGACCCAGTACTTC. Translating gives CASSSGRGRLETQYF.

The rearrangement joins TRBV5-1 to TRBJ2-7, with D uncertain. Trimming stripped 9 bases from V and 3 bases from J, with 13 bases between. This CDR3 is 12 amino acids long. Per germline, CDR1 SGHRS and CDR2 YFSETQ. CDR3 nucleotide sequence: TGCGCCATCTTACGGTCTGTCTACGAGCAGTACTTC. Amino acid sequence: CAILRSVYEQYF.

This chain's CDR3 is CASSLSYEQYF. In DNA, the CDR3 is TGTGCCAGCAGCCTTTCCTACGAGCAGTACTTC. This chain links TRBV7-9 with TRBJ2-7; D is unresolved. The CDR3 has 11 residues. The V end was cut by 5 bases, the J end by 1 base, with 3 bases between. Germline CDR1 is SEHNR and CDR2 is FQNEAQ (reference sequence).